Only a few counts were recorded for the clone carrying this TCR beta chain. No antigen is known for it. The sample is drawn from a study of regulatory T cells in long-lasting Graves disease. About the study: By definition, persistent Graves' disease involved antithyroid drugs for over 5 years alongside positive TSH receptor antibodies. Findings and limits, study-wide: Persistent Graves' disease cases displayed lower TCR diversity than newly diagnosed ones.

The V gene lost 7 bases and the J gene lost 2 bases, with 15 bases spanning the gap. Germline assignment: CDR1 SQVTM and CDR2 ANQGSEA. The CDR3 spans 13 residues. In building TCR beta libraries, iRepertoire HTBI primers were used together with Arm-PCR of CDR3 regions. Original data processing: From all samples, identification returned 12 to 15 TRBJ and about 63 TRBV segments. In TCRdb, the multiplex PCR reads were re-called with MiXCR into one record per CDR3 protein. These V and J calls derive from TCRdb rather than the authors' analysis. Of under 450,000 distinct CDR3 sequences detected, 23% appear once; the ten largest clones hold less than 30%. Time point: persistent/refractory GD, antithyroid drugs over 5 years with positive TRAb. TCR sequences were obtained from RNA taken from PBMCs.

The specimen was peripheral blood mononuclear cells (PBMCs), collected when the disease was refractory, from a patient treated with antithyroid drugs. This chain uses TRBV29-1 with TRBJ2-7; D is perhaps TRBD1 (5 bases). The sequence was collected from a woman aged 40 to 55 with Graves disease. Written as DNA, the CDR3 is TGCAGCGCCGGAAGGGGTGAGCCCTACGAGCAGTACTTC. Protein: CSAGRGEPYEQYF.